This T cell receptor (beta chain) is from a study of a mutant IDH1 vaccine in newly diagnosed glioma (dated by TCRdb to the early 2020s). Describing the broader study: Eight vaccinations were administered to patients in weeks 1, 3, 5, 7, 11, 15, 19 and 23, corresponding to visits V03 through V10. In the chemotherapy-containing groups, vaccination started alongside temozolomide cycles, whereas in patients who had radiotherapy alone it started 4-6 weeks after radiotherapy. For exploratory analyses, roughly 25 treated patients had longitudinal TCRB deep sequencing done wherever samples were available. Prior to enrollment, patients had been given standard therapy consisting of radiotherapy alone, temozolomide alone, or radiochemotherapy with temozolomide, with the combination given to most patients. Of the approximately 30 treated patients, about 60% were male and 37.5% were female, and the mean age was 40.4 years. Peripheral blood was drawn at six visits: V03 (baseline), V05, V07, V10, V12 and V13.

Points on this clone: Its antigen target is currently unknown. The sample holds no much larger clone one base away, and base qualities are not on file.

The meaning of the sample's time point label: week 11, during vaccination. Every vaccine dose consisted of 300 ug of a 20-mer mutant IDH1 peptide in Montanide, administered subcutaneously together with topical imiquimod. All donors had newly diagnosed IDH1-mutant astrocytomas of WHO grade 3 or 4 that showed loss of nuclear ATRX. The samples were drawn from NOA16, a multicentre, single-arm, open-label phase I trial in Germany that tested a mutant IDH1 peptide vaccine in humans for the first time. Genomic DNA for TCRB sequencing was isolated from EDTA blood with the DNeasy Blood and Tissue Kit. Looking up the germline V gene (reference sequence) yields CDR1 SGHNT and CDR2 YYREEE. V is pared back by 0 bases and J by 3 bases, with 10 bases lying between the germline termini. The CDR3 holds 15 amino acids from the cysteine to the phenylalanine. Just the 45-base CDR3 DNA is kept, in frame starting at base 1.

The paper as a whole reports these results and caveats: According to the authors, sample limitations meant that analyses of patient blood samples could not be reproduced. PBMC samples for TCRB deep sequencing were selected based on availability. Changes in the top peripheral T cell clonotypes picked up by TCRB sequencing did not appear to be linked to pseudoprogression. Immune responses induced by the vaccine were seen in roughly 95% of patients across multiple MHC alleles.

The library was obtained by the immunoSEQ multiplex PCR assay. Rearranged TCR beta chain sequences were amplified with the hsTCRB Kit following the manufacturer's protocol. An Illumina MiSeq was used to sequence the TCRB libraries. In the original analysis: Demultiplexing, trimming and gene mapping were performed with the kit vendor's proprietary platform. TCRdb re-hosts the immuneACCESS table, in-frame sequences only. Its copies lack some clones; in the studies checked, an unresolved V gene accounts for under half of them, and the cause for the rest is not known. V and J calls plus clone size are reproduced from that table; the DNA served to infer D and trimming. The sample table holds about 52,000 clones, of which 90% to 95% were seen once. The top ten clonotypes cover more than 2% of the sample.

The sequence is built from TRBV5-4 and TRBJ1-5; a tentative D match to TRBD1 spans 5 bases. Here the sequenced sample was PBMCs, taken from a glioma patient whose treatment included an IDH1 peptide vaccine. This sequence originates from a man aged 45-65 years with glioma. The DNA reads TGTGCCAGCAGCTTGGGGGGGAGCCCCAATCAGCCCCAGCATTTT. It encodes CASSLGGSPNQPQHF. Where the CDR3 stops, the reference TRBV5-4 and TRBJ1-5 genes take over; the full variable domain is ETGVTQSPTHLIKTRGQQVTLRCSSQSGHNTVSWYQQALGQGPQFIFQYYREEENGRGNFPPRFSGLQFPNYSSELNVNALELDDSALYLCASSLGGSPNQPQHFGDGTRLSIL.